This T cell receptor beta chain was observed in a study of blood T cell repertoires in COVID-19. Trimming left V 4 bases short and J 7 bases short, with 16 bases between. CDR1 and CDR2 from the germline V gene are SGHTA and FQGTGA. The CDR3 runs 14 residues. Sequencing used immunoSEQ multiplex PCR; TCRdb keeps in-frame clones, though not all of them. The profile shows 200,000 to 250,000 clones, roughly 91% of them singletons. Sequenced material: PBMCs or T cells enriched from blood (not recorded which). This TCR came from a woman under 40 who had recovered from COVID-19. V gene TRBV7-3 combines with J gene TRBJ1-1; weak D call: TRBD1 (6 bases). Written as DNA, the CDR3 is TGTGCCAGCAGCTCGGGACATAATGGGGGTGAAGCTTTCTTT. Translation: CASSSGHNGGEAFF.